This T cell receptor (beta chain) was captured in a study of T cell responses to AZD1222 COVID-19 vaccine. Overall study: Second doses at about 4 or about 12 weeks were pooled. Study-level results: White British donors predominated, females outnumbered males, and clonal diversity was possibly underestimated. Seropositivity was recorded at baseline in only 6 or 7 AZD1222 recipients. Reportedly, nearly half of unique spike TCRs recognized epitopes outside B.1.351/B.1.1.7 mutations.

Turning to this clone: As yet, its antigen is unknown.

V lost 3 bases, J lost 9 bases, and 7 bases stayed unmatched. The CDR3 contains 13 residues. The V gene's germline CDR1 is WNHNN and CDR2 SYGVQD (reference sequence). The method was immunoSEQ multiplex PCR; TCRdb's version includes in-frame clones alone and lacks a portion of them. The sample lists roughly 120,000 clones, 80% to 90% occurring once. V usage is TRBV10-1 and J usage is TRBJ2-7; 8 nucleotides line up with TRBD2. The TCR sequence derives from an adult in good health. Source: peripheral blood, taken on day 0 of AZD1222 vaccination. CDR3 sequence reads: CASSDVRTSLQYF. The CDR3 nucleotides are TGCGCCAGCAGTGATGTCCGGACTAGCCTGCAGTACTTC.